Here is one T cell receptor beta chain with its context. What it recognizes is unknown. Per the original methods: Counts of TCRs in each sample centred on a median of about 95,000 and extended from approximately 20,000 to 700,000. Each CDR3 protein gets one entry after TCRdb re-called the RACE reads with MiXCR. The V and J calls come from TCRdb's annotation, not from the publication. The data show around 45,000 distinct CDR3 sequences, less than 4.5% seen once. The source of the sample is a study of human T cells and chemical hapten exposure. Study-wide context: TCR yields per sample varied, mainly owing to small pooled library volume differences. The study, taken as a whole, reports: TCRs above 1 in 1000 frequency stayed constant with DPC sensitization.

CDR1 SEHNR and CDR2 FQNEAQ come from the germline V gene (reference sequence). The CDR3 runs 16 residues. Trimming stripped 5 bases from V and 3 bases from J, with 16 bases between. Time point denoted: healthy volunteer bleed at 2 weeks. Whole blood that had not been fractionated was the source of extracted total RNA. Sequenced input: whole blood. This rearrangement joins TRBV7-9 to TRBJ2-2, with no clear D. This clonotype was obtained from a human donor in good health. Some clones in this sample may be carry-over from other donors' samples. DNA for the CDR3: TGTGCCAGCAGCCCCTCGTTTCGATCGGACACCGGGGAGCTGTTTTTT. Translating gives CASSPSFRSDTGELFF.